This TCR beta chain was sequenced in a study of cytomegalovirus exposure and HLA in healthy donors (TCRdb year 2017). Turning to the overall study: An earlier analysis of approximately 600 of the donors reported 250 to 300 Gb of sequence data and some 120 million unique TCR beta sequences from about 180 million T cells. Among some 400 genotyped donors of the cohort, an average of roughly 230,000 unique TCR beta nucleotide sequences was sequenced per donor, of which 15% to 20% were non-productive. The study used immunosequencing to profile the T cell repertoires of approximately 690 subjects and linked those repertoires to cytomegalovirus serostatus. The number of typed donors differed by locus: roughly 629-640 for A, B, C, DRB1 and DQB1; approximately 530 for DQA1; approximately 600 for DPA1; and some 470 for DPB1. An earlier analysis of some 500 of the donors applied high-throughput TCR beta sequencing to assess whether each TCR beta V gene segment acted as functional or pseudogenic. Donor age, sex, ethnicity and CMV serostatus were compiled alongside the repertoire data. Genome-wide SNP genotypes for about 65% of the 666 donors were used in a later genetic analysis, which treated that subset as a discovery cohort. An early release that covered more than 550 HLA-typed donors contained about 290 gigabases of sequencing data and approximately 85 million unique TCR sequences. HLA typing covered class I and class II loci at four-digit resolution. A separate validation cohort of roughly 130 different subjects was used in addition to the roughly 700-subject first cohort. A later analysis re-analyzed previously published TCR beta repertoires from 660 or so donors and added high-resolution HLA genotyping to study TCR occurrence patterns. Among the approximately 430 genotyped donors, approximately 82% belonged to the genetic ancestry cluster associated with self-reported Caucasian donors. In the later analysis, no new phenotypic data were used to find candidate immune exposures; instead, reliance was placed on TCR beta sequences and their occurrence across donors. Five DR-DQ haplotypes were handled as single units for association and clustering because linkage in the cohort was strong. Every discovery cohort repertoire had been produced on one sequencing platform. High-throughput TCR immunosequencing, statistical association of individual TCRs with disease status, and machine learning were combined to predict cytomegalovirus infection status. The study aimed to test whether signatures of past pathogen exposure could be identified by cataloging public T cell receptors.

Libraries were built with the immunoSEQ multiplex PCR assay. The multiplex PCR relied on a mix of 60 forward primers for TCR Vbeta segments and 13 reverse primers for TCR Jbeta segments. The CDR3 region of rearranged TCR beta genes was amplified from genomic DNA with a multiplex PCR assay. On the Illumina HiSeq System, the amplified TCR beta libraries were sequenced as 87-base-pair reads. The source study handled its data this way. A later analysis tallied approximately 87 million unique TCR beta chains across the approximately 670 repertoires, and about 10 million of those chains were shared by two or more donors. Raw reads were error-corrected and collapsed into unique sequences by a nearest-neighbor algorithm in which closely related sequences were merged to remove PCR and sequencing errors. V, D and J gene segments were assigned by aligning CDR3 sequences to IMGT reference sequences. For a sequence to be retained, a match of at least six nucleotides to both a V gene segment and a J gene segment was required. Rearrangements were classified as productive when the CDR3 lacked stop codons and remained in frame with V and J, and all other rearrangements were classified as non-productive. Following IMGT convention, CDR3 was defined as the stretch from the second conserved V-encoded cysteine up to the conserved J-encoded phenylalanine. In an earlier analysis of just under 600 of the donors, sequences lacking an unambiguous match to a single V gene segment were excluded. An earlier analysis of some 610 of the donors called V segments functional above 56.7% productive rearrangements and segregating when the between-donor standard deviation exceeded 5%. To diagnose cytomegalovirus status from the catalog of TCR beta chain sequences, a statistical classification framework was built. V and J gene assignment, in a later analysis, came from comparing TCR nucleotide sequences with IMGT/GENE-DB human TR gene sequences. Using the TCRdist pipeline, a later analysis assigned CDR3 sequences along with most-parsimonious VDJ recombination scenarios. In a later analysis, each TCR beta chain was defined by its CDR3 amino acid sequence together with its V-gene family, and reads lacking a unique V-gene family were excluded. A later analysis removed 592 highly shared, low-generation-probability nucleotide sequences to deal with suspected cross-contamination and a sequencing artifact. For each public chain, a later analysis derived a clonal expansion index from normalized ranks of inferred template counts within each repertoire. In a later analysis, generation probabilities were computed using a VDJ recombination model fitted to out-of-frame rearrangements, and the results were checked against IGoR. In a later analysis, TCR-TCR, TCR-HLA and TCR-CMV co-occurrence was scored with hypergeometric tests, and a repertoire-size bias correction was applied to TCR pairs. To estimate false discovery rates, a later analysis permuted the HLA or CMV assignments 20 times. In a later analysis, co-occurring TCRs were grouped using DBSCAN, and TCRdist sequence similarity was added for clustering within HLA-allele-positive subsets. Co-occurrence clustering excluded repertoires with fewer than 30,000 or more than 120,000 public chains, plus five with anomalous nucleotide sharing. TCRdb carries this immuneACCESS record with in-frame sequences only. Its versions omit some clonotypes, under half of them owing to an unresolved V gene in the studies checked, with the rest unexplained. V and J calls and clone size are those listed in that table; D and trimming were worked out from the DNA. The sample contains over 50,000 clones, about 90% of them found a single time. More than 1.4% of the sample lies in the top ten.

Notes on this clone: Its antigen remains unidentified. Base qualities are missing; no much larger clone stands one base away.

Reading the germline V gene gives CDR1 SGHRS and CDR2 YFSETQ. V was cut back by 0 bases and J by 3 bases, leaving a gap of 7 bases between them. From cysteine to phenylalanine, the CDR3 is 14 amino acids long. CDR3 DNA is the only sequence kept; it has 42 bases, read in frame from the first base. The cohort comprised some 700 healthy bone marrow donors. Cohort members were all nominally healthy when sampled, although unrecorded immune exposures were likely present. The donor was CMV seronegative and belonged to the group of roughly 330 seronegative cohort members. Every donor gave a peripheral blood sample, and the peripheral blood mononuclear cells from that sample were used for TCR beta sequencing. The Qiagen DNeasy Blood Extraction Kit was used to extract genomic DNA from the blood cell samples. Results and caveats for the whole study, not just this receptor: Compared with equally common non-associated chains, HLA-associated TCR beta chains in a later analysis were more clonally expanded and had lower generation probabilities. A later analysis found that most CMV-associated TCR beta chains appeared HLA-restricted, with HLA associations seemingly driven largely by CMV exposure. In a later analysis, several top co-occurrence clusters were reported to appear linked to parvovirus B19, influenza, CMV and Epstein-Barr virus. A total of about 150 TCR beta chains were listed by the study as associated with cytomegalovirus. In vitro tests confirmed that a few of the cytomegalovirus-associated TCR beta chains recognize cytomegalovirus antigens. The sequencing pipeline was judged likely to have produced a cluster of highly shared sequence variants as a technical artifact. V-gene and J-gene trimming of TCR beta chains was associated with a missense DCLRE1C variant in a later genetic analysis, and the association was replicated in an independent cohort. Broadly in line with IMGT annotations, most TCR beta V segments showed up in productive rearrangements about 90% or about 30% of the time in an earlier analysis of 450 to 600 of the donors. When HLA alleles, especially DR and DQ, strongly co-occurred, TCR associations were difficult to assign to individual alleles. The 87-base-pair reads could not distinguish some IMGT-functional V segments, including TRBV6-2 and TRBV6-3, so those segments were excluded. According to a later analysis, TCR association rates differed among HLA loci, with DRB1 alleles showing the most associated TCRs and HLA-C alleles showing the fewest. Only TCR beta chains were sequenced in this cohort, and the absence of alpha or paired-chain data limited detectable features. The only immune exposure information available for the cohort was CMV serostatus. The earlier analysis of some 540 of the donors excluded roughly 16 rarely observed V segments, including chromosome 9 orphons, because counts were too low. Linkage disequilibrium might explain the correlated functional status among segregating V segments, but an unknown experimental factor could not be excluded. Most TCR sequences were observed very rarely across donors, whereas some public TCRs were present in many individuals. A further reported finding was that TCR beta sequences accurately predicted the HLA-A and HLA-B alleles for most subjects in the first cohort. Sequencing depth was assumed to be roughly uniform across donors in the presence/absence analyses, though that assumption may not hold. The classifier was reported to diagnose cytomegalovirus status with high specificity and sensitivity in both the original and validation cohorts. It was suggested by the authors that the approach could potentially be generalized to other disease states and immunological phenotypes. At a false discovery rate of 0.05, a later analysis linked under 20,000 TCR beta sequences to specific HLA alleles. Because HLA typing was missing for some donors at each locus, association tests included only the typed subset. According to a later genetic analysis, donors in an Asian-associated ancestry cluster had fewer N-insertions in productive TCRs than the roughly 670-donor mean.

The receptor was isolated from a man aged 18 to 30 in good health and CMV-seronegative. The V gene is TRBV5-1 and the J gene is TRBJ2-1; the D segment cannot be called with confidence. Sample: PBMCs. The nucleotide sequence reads TGCGCCAGCAGCTTGGGTCAGGTCTACAATGAGCAGTTCTTC. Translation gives CASSLGQVYNEQFF.